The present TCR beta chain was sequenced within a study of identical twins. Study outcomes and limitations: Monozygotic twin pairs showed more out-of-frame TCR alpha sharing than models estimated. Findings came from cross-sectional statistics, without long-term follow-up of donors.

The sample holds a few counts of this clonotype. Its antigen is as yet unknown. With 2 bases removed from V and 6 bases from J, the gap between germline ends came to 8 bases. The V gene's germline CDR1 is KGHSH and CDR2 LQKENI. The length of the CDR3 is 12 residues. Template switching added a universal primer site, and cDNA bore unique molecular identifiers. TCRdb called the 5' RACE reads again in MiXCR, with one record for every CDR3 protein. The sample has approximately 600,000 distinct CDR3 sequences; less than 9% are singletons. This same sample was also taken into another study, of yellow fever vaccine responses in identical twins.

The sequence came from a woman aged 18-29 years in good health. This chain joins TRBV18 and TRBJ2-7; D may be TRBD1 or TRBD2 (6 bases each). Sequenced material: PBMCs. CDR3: CASSPGGLEQYV. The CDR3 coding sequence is TGTGCCAGCTCACCAGGGGGGCTCGAGCAGTACGTC.